The clone carrying this T cell receptor (beta chain) has a handful of counts. What it recognizes is unknown. The record originates from a study of blood T cells in healthy people across ages. Study findings and constraints: Diversity was estimated from one million T cells, and these estimates were considered underestimates.

For the second PCR, which ran for about 7 to 11 cycles, a sample-barcoded 5' primer and a J-beta primer mix were used. TCRdb called the 5' RACE reads again in MiXCR, with one record for every CDR3 protein. The profile shows some 1.8 million distinct CDR3 sequences, roughly two fifths of them singletons. Germline lookup yields CDR1 SGHRS and CDR2 YFSETQ. The CDR3 consists of 17 residues. With 1 base clipped from V and 0 bases from J, the junction kept 5 bases outside the gene matches. The sequence was collected from a human donor in good health. The J gene is TRBJ2-3, the V gene TRBV5-1, with 10 positions matching TRBD2. Sequenced material: blood. The CDR3 DNA reads TGCGCCAGCAGCTTGCGTCCTAGCGGGGGAAGCACAGATACGCAGTATTTT. It specifies CASSLRPSGGSTDTQYF.